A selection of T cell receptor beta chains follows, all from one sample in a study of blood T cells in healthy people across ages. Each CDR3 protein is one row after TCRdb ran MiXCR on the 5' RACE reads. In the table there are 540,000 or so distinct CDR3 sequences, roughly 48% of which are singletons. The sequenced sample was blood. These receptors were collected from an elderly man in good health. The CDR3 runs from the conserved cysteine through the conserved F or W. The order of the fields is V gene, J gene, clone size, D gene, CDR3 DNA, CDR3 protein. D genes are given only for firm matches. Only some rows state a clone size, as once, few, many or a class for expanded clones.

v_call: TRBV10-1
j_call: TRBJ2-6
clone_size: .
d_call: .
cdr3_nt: TGCGCCAGCAGTGAGTTGGTTCGGCAGGTCTCTGGGGCCAACGTCCTGACTTTC
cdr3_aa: CASSELVRQVSGANVLTF

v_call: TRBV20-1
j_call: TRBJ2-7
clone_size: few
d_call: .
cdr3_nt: TGCAGTGCTAGTCCGAGCCCGAACTCCTACGAGCAGTACTTC
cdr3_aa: CSASPSPNSYEQYF

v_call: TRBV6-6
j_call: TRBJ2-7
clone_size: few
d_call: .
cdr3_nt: TGTGCCAGCAGTTCCTTGAGGGAGCAGTACTTC
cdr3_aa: CASSSLREQYF

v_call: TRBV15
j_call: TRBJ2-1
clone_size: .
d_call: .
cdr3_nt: TGTGCCACCAGCAGAGATAAAGGGTCCTACAATGAGCAGTTCTTC
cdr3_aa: CATSRDKGSYNEQFF

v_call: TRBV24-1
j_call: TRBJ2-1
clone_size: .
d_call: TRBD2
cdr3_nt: TGTGCCACCAGTGACACCCGGGACTACACGAACAATGAGCAGTTCTTC
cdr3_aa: CATSDTRDYTNNEQFF

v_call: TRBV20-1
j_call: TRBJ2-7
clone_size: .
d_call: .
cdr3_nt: TGCAGTGCTAGAGCGGACAGATACACCTACGAGCAGTACTTC
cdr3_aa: CSARADRYTYEQYF

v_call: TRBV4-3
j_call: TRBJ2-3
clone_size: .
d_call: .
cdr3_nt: TGCGCCAGCAGCCAAACCCACAGGGTAGACACAGATACGCAGTATTTT
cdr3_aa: CASSQTHRVDTDTQYF

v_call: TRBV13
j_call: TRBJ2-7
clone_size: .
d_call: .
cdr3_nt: TGTGCCAGCAGCGGGGGCTTGAGGTCTCCGGTCGAGCAGTACTTC
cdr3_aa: CASSGGLRSPVEQYF

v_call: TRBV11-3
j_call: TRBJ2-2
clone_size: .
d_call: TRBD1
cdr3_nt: TGTGCCAGCAGCCCTAGGGGGACAGAGAACACCGGGGAGCTGTTTTTT
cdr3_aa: CASSPRGTENTGELFF

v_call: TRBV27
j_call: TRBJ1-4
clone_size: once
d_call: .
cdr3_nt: TGTGCCAGCAGCCGAAACAGGGCTACTAATGAAAAACTGTTTTTT
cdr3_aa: CASSRNRATNEKLFF

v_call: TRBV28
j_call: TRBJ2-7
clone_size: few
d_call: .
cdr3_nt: TGTGCCAGCAGACTAACACTATACGAGCAGTACTTC
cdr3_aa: CASRLTLYEQYF

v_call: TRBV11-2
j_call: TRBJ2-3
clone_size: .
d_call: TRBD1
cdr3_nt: TGTGCCAGCAACCCCCTCCCGGGACAGCGGTTTGGTATAACAGATACGCAGTATTTT
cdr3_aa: CASNPLPGQRFGITDTQYF

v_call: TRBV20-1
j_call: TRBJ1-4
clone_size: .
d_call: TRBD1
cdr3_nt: TGCAGTGTTCCCGGGACAGGGGATGAAAAACTGTTTTTT
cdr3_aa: CSVPGTGDEKLFF

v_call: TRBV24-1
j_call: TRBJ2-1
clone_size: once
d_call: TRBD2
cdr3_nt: TGTGCCACCAGTGAGGGTGGGGGGGTCCGCAATGAGCAGTTCTTC
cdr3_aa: CATSEGGGVRNEQFF

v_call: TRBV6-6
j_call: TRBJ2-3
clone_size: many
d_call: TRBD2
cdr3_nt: TGTGCCAGCAGTTACAACTCGGGAGGGCCCACAGATACGCAGTATTTT
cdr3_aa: CASSYNSGGPTDTQYF

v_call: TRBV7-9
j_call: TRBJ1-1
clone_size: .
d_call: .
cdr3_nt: TGTGCCAGCAGCTTGGACAACACTGAAGCTTTCTTT
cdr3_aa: CASSLDNTEAFF

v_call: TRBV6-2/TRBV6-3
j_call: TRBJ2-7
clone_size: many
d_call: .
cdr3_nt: TGTGCCAGCAGTTACGGTTGGGACGGCTCCTACGAGCAGTACTTC
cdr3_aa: CASSYGWDGSYEQYF

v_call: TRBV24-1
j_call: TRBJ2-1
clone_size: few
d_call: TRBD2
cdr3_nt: TGTGCCACCAGTGATTCGGCGCTAGCGGGGGGCTATGAGCAGTTCTTC
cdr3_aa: CATSDSALAGGYEQFF

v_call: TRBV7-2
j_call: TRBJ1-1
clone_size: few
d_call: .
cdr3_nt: TGTGCCAGCAGCTTAAGGTCGGGAGAGAACACTGAAGCTTTCTTT
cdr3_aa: CASSLRSGENTEAFF

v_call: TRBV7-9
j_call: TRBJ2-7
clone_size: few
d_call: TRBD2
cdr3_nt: TGTGCCAGCACCGGATGGGAGGGAGGGGCACCCTACGAGCAGTACTTC
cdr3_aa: CASTGWEGGAPYEQYF

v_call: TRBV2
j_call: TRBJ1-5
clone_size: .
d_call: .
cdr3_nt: TGTGCCAGCAGTGAGCGGACTGGGAATCAGCCCCAGCATTTT
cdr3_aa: CASSERTGNQPQHF

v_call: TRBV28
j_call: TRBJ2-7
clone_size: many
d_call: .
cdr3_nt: TGTGCCACATCTGTGGGTGTGGGGTACGAGCAGTACTTC
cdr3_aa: CATSVGVGYEQYF

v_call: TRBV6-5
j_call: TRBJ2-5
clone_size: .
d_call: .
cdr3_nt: TGTGCCAGCAGTTACTCTAGCGGTGGGGGTTCCCAAGAGACCCAGTACTTC
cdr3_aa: CASSYSSGGGSQETQYF

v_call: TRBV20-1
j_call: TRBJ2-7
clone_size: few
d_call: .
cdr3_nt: TGCAGTGCTAGAGCACAGGTCGCCGAGCAGTACTTC
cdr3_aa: CSARAQVAEQYF

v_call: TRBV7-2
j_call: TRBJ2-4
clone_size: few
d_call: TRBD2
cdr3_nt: TGTGCCAGCAGCTTAGGCTGGGGGGGGAACTTAGCCAAAAACATTCAGTACTTC
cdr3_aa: CASSLGWGGNLAKNIQYF

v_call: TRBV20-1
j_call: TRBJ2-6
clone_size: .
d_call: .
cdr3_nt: TGCAGTGCTAGGGACAATTCTGGGGCCAACGCCCTGACTTTC
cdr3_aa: CSARDNSGANALTF

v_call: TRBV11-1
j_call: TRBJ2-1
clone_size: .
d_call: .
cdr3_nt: TGTGCCAGCAGCTTAGCGCCAGGGGTATACAATGAGCAGTTCTTC
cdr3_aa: CASSLAPGVYNEQFF

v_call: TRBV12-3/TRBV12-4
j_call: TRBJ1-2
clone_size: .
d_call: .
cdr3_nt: TGTGCCAGCAGTTTACTAGGAGATCGGGGCTACACCTTC
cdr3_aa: CASSLLGDRGYTF

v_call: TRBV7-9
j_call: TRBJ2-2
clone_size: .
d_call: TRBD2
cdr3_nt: TGTGCCAGCAGCTTCCACCTAGCGGGGATCAGACGCGGGGAGCTGTTTTTT
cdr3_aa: CASSFHLAGIRRGELFF

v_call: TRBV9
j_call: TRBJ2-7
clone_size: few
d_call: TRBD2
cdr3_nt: TGTGCCAGCAGCGTAGACTCTAGCGGGAGCTACGAGCAGTACTTC
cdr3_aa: CASSVDSSGSYEQYF

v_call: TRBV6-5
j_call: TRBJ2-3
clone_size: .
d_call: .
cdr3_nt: TGTGCTAGCAGTTATCAATCGAGGGGGGGGCTTGCAGATACGCGGTATTTT
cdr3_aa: CASSYQSRGGLADTRYF

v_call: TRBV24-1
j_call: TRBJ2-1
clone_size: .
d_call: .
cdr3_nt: TGTGCCACCAGTGACCAGCAAACAGGGTACAAGGAGCAGTTCTTC
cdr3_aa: CATSDQQTGYKEQFF

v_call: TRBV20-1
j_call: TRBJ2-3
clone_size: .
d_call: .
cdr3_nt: TGCAGTGCGAGGACGTTCACAGATACGCAGTATTTT
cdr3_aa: CSARTFTDTQYF

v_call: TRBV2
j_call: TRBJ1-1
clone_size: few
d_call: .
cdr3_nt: TGTGCCAGCAGTGAACAGGGGATGAACACTGAAGCTTTCTTT
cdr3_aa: CASSEQGMNTEAFF